This TCR beta chain originates from a study of cytomegalovirus exposure and HLA in healthy donors. Trimming shortened V by 7 bases and J by 2 bases, and 12 bases separated the two germline ends. Germline lookup yields CDR1 MNHNS and CDR2 SASEGT. The CDR3 has 13 amino acids. Amplification used 60 Vbeta primers and 13 Jbeta primers. TCRdb keeps only in-frame clones here, not all; method: immunoSEQ multiplex PCR. Here the sample spans 100,000 or so clones, 60% to 80% being singletons. The sample taken for sequencing was PBMCs. The chain carries TRBV6-1 and TRBJ2-7; tentative D call: TRBD1 (6 bases). The receptor's source is a woman aged 40 to 50 in good health and CMV-seropositive. CDR3 bases: TGTGCCAGCATGGGGGCAAGGACCTACGAGCAGTACTTC. Its translation is CASMGARTYEQYF.